The 21 T cell receptor beta chains below come from one sample, sequenced in a study. TCRdb passed the RT-PCR reads through MiXCR, listing each CDR3 protein once. The sample lists approximately 720,000 distinct CDR3 sequences; 11% to 15% were seen once. Sequenced sample: memory CD4+ T cells from blood. These receptors were taken from a female donor in good health, serving as a healthy control.

This clonotype was seen at least ten times. This chain joins TRBV7-2 and TRBJ2-7; unclear D gene. The CDR3 has 14 residues. Germline V gene lookup returns CDR1 SGHTA and CDR2 FQGNSA. V lost 1 base, J lost 1 base, and 8 bases lay in between. The CDR3 sequence: CASSLGYGSYEQYF. The CDR3 DNA reads as TGTGCCAGCAGCTTAGGGTACGGTTCCTACGAGCAGTACTTC.

The J gene is TRBJ2-3, the V gene TRBV29-1, with 9 bases fitting TRBD2. V shed 5 bases, J shed 6 bases, and the junction held 3 bases outside the gene matches. Looked up from germline, CDR1 is SQVTM and CDR2 is ANQGSEA. The CDR3 covers 12 residues. The CDR3 DNA sequence: TGCAGCGTTTCCAGCGGGGGGGATACGCAGTATTTT. The encoded protein is CSVSSGGDTQYF.

This clonotype has at least ten counts. CDR3 residues: CASSLAASGSLAFF. Written as DNA, the CDR3 is TGTGCCAGCAGCTTAGCTGCTAGCGGGAGCCTGGCGTTCTTC. The V gene is TRBV7-9, the J gene TRBJ2-1, with 10 bases fitting TRBD2. CDR1 and CDR2 (germline): SEHNR, FQNEAQ (reference sequence). The V and J ends lost 0 bases and 15 bases, in that order; junction bases with no gene match: 8. This CDR3 contains 14 residues. The whole variable domain, remainder taken from reference TRBV7-9 and TRBJ2-1, is DTGVSQNPRHKITKRGQNVTFRCDPISEHNRLYWYRQTLGQGPEFLTYFQNEAQLEKSRLLSDRFSAERPKGSFSTLEIQRTEQGDSAMYLCASSLAASGSLAFFGPGTRLTVL.

This clonotype was detected a few times. The chain recombines TRBV18 with TRBJ2-7; TRBD2 agrees at 10 bases. After removal of 3 bases from V and 3 bases from J, the junction contained 5 bases not matched to a gene. CDR1 and CDR2 from the germline V gene are KGHSH and LQKENI. The CDR3 extends over 15 amino acids. CDR3 bases: TGTGCCAGCTCACCGCAGCGGGAGGGGGTCTACGAGCAGTACTTC. Protein product: CASSPQREGVYEQYF. The complete variable domain, with remaining parts taken from reference TRBV18 and TRBJ2-7, reads NAGVMQNPRHLVRRRGQEARLRCSPMKGHSHVYWYRQLPEEGLKFMVYLQKENIIDESGMPKERFSAEFPKEGPSILRIQQVVRGDSAAYFCASSPQREGVYEQYFGPGTRLTVT.

The sample holds a few counts of this clonotype. The chain has TRBV12-3 or TRBV12-4 and TRBJ2-7; D is undetermined. The CDR3 covers 13 residues. Trimming left V 7 bases short and J 2 bases short, with 12 bases between. The CDR3 DNA reads as TGTGCCAGCATGGCTCCGGCTACCTACGAGCAGTACTTC. Protein product: CASMAPATYEQYF.

This chain links TRBV7-9 with TRBJ2-6, with 7 bases lining up with TRBD1. The CDR3 is 16 amino acids. After removal of 8 bases from V and 1 base from J, the junction contained 8 bases not matched to a gene. The germline V gene encodes CDR1 SEHNR and CDR2 FQNEAQ (reference sequence). The CDR3 is CASSLGTASGANVLTF. Here the CDR3 DNA reads TGTGCCAGCTCGCTGGGGACAGCATCTGGGGCCAACGTCCTGACTTTC.

This clonotype was detected a few times. The chain is built from TRBV5-1 and TRBJ1-2, with no clear D. The CDR3 is made up of 14 amino acids. The germline V and J ends were trimmed by 4 bases and 7 bases, with 17 bases remaining between them. Germline CDR1 and CDR2: SGHRS and YFSETQ. The CDR3 loop reads CASSPLETGGGYTF. For the CDR3, the DNA is TGCGCCAGCAGCCCACTAGAGACCGGTGGTGGCTACACCTTC.

This rearrangement joins TRBV20-1 to TRBJ2-1, with 8 bases identical to TRBD2. Germline trimming cut 1 base from V and 8 bases from J; bases unmatched to any gene: 10. CDR3 size: 15 residues. Germline CDR1 and CDR2: DFQATT and SNEGSKA (reference sequence). The CDR3 sequence is CSARGSSGLGDEQFF. In nucleotides, the CDR3 is TGCAGTGCTAGAGGTAGTTCGGGACTAGGGGATGAGCAGTTCTTC.

This chain joins TRBV4-3 and TRBJ2-3, with 8 bases identical to TRBD2. This CDR3 comprises 16 residues. With 5 bases clipped from V and 0 bases from J, the junction kept 7 bases outside the gene matches. Germline lookup yields CDR1 LGHNA and CDR2 YSLEER. The CDR3, as DNA: TGCGCCAGCAGCACACAAGCTAGCGGGAGCACAGATACGCAGTATTTT. Translation gives CASSTQASGSTDTQYF.

The chain uses TRBV7-9 and TRBJ2-7, with D unresolved. The CDR3 spans 14 residues. V was cut by 1 base and J by 2 bases, with 9 bases left in between. Germline CDR1 reads SEHNR; CDR2 reads FQNEAQ (reference sequence). Here the CDR3 DNA reads TGTGCCAGCAGCTTAGGGCAGAATACCTACGAGCAGTACTTC. It specifies CASSLGQNTYEQYF.

This clonotype was picked up many times. The chain is built from TRBV12-3 or TRBV12-4 and TRBJ2-1; possibly TRBD2 for D (6 bases). Trimming took off 7 bases at V and 10 bases at J, with 14 bases between the two ends. The CDR3 length is 12 residues. As DNA, the CDR3 is TGTGCCAGCAAATGGACGGGAGAGGAGCAGTTCTTC. This codes for CASKWTGEEQFF.

This chain connects TRBV28 to TRBJ2-3; D may match TRBD1 or TRBD2 (5 bases each). This CDR3 comprises 15 residues. Trimming stripped 7 bases from V and 2 bases from J, with 16 bases between. Germline V gene lookup returns CDR1 MDHEN and CDR2 SYDVKM. The CDR3 spells CASTLWMGDTDTQYF. The CDR3 DNA sequence: TGTGCCAGCACCCTGTGGATGGGGGACACAGATACGCAGTATTTT.

The rearrangement joins TRBV7-2 to TRBJ2-7, with D possibly TRBD1 on 5 matching bases. Trimming cost V 7 bases and J 6 bases, with 10 bases left between them. The germline V gene encodes CDR1 SGHTA and CDR2 FQGNSA. The CDR3 consists of 11 residues. The CDR3 nucleotides are TGTGCCAGCATTCAGGGTGTCGAGCAGTACTTC. This gives the protein CASIQGVEQYF.

This clonotype appeared many times. The chain uses TRBV10-2 and TRBJ2-1, with 15 bases fitting TRBD2. This CDR3 has 15 residues. Germline CDR1 is WSHSY and CDR2 is SAAADI. Unmatched junction bases numbered 3, after V lost 6 bases and J lost 6 bases. The CDR3: CASRMGLAGGNEQFF. The DNA of the CDR3 is TGCGCCAGCAGGATGGGACTAGCGGGAGGCAATGAGCAGTTCTTC.

This clonotype was seen ten or more times. The chain couples TRBV7-8 to TRBJ2-2; 9 bases map to TRBD1. The CDR3 contains 15 residues. Looked up from germline, CDR1 is SGHVS and CDR2 is FQNEAQ. Trimming at V came to 3 bases and at J to 7 bases, leaving 6 bases not matched to a gene. The CDR3 sequence: CASSLSGTGNGELFF. The CDR3 DNA is TGTGCCAGCAGCTTGTCCGGGACAGGGAACGGGGAGCTGTTTTTT.

At least ten counts were recorded for this clonotype. This sequence joins TRBV7-2 and TRBJ2-3; D is ambiguous. V was clipped by 8 bases and J by 2 bases, with 8 bases between them. The germline gives CDR1 SGHTA, CDR2 FQGNSA. This CDR3 has 12 amino acids. CDR3 coding DNA: TGTGCCAGCGGCATTTACACAGATACGCAGTATTTT. Residues: CASGIYTDTQYF. The full variable domain, its missing parts supplied by reference TRBV7-2 and TRBJ2-3, is GAGVSQSPSNKVTEKGKDVELRCDPISGHTALYWYRQSLGQGLEFLIYFQGNSAPDKSGLPSDRFSAERTGGSVSTLTIQRTQQEDSAVYLCASGIYTDTQYFGPGTRLTVL.

Concerning this clonotype itself: An end of the junction differs from the germline gene, which may be a read error. This chain joins TRBV7-3 and TRBJ2-3; 8 bases are shared with TRBD1. The CDR3 sequence is 11 residues long. Germline CDR1 reads SGHTA; CDR2 reads FQGTGA. CDR3 protein: CASSTGQGKNF. In nucleotides, the CDR3 is TGTGCCAGCAGCACTGGACAGGGTAAAAATTTT.

Ten or more counts support this clonotype. This chain joins TRBV28 and TRBJ2-2; 7 positions agree with TRBD1. With 3 bases clipped from V and 4 bases from J, the junction kept 2 bases outside the gene matches. Germline values: CDR1 MDHEN, CDR2 SYDVKM. The CDR3 runs to 14 residues. This CDR3 reads CASSFHRGTGELFF. As DNA, the CDR3 is TGTGCCAGCAGTTTCCACAGGGGCACCGGGGAGCTGTTTTTT.

In this sample, this clonotype turned up a few times. This chain connects TRBV20-1 to TRBJ2-2; D is perhaps TRBD1 (5 bases). The CDR3 extends over 12 amino acids. Germline loops: CDR1 DFQATT, CDR2 SNEGSKA (reference sequence). V lost 5 bases to trimming and J lost 7 bases, with 11 bases between them. This CDR3 is CSAEGVNGELFF. CDR3 nucleotide sequence: TGCAGTGCTGAAGGGGTCAACGGGGAGCTGTTTTTT.

The chain joins TRBV20-1 to TRBJ2-7, with 12 bases fitting TRBD1. The CDR3 totals 15 residues. With 5 bases clipped from V and 4 bases from J, the junction kept 9 bases outside the gene matches. CDR1 and CDR2 (germline): DFQATT, SNEGSKA (reference sequence). CDR3 protein: CSAPPRDRGHYEQYF. The CDR3 DNA follows: TGCAGTGCTCCCCCCCGGGACAGGGGGCATTACGAGCAGTACTTC.

The V call is TRBV12-3 or TRBV12-4, the J call TRBJ2-7, with D perhaps TRBD1 or TRBD2 (5 bases each). The V end was cut by 5 bases, the J end by 6 bases, with 14 bases between. This CDR3 spans 13 amino acids. The DNA for the CDR3 is TGTGCCAGCAGTAGGGACCAGATTTCCGAGCAGTACTTC. Translation gives CASSRDQISEQYF.